These T cell receptor beta chains were read from a single sample in a study of cytomegalovirus exposure and HLA in healthy donors. Clones were sequenced by immunoSEQ multiplex PCR, and TCRdb holds only the in-frame ones, with some missing. The sample has about 180,000 clones; over 75% are singletons. Sequencing was done on a sample of PBMCs. These receptors were obtained from a woman aged 25-40 years in good health and CMV-seronegative. Each CDR3 is given with its conserved first and last residue. D genes are given only for firm matches. Rows give clone size only sometimes, using once, few, many, or a class for an expanded clone.

abundance	v_gene	j_gene	d_gene	CDR3nt	CDR3aa
.	TRBV9	TRBJ2-7	TRBD1	TGTGCCAGCAGCGTAGGTAACAGGGGCTACGAGCAGTACTTC	CASSVGNRGYEQYF
.	TRBV6-1	TRBJ2-3	TRBD1	TGTGCCAGCAGTGTAGGGGGACAGGGTCTCCCAGATACGCAGTATTTT	CASSVGGQGLPDTQYF
.	TRBV28	TRBJ1-2	.	TGTGCCAGCTCGACGGGGGGCAACTATGGCTACACCTTC	CASSTGGNYGYTF
.	TRBV7-3	TRBJ2-1	TRBD2	TGTGCCAGCAGCCCGCTAGCGGGAAACTACAATGAGCAGTTCTTC	CASSPLAGNYNEQFF
few	TRBV6-5	TRBJ1-2	.	TGTGCCAGCACCCCTCAACGGGGAGGGCGAGGCTACACCTTC	CASTPQRGGRGYTF
.	TRBV12-5	TRBJ2-7	.	TGTGCTAGTGGTTTGGCCCATGTGGCAGGTGATTCCTACGAGCAGTACTTC	CASGLAHVAGDSYEQYF
once	TRBV6-5	TRBJ2-3	TRBD2	TGTGCCAGCAGTTCTTTAGCGGGGCGAAGCACAGATACGCAGTATTTT	CASSSLAGRSTDTQYF
.	TRBV19	TRBJ2-7	TRBD1	TGTGCCAGTAGTACGGGGACAGTCTACGAGCAGTACTTC	CASSTGTVYEQYF
.	TRBV27	TRBJ1-1	.	TGTGCCAGCAGTTTGGTTGGTCGCAGGGGAATAGTCGGGGACACTGAAGCTTTCTTT	CASSLVGRRGIVGDTEAFF
.	TRBV10-3	TRBJ1-6	TRBD1	TGTGCCATCAGTCCGGACAGGGGGCTCCGAGGTGAAAATAATTCACCCCTCCACTTT	CAISPDRGLRGENNSPLHF
.	TRBV12-5	TRBJ1-1	.	TGTGCTAATACGGGGAACATGAACACTGAAGCTTTCTTT	CANTGNMNTEAFF
once	TRBV11-2	TRBJ1-1	.	TGTGCCAGCAGCTTGCGGGGGGACCCTGAAGCTTTCTTT	CASSLRGDPEAFF
.	TRBV28	TRBJ1-1	.	TGTGCCAGCCGGAAAGGGGCTGACACTGAAGCTTTCTTT	CASRKGADTEAFF
.	TRBV29-1	TRBJ2-1	TRBD2	TGCAGCGCCATACCCCGCGGGCTAGCGGCATACAATGAGCAGTTCTTC	CSAIPRGLAAYNEQFF
once	TRBV11-2	TRBJ2-3	TRBD2	TGTGCCAGCAGACCGGGGGGGCGCACAGATACGCAGTATTTT	CASRPGGRTDTQYF
.	TRBV7-6	TRBJ2-2	TRBD2	TGTGCCAGCAGCTTAACCCCTCTTAGCGGGGGAGAGCTGTTTTTT	CASSLTPLSGGELFF
.	TRBV25-1	TRBJ2-5	TRBD1	TGTGCCAGCAGCCGACAGGGGATTGGAGAGACCCAGTACTTC	CASSRQGIGETQYF
.	TRBV7-2	TRBJ1-2	.	TGTGCCAGCAGCTTGGACATCTTTAACTATGGCTACACCTTC	CASSLDIFNYGYTF
.	TRBV5-1	TRBJ1-1	.	TGCGCCAGCAGCTCACAGGGTGACTACACTGAAGCTTTCTTT	CASSSQGDYTEAFF
.	TRBV14	TRBJ2-5	.	TGTGCCAGCAGCCAAGCCGTGTATCTAGAGACCCAGTACTTC	CASSQAVYLETQYF
.	TRBV6-1	TRBJ1-2	.	TGTGCCAGCAGTGCCGAACAGGGATGGGGCTACACCTTC	CASSAEQGWGYTF
.	TRBV5-1	TRBJ2-2	TRBD1	TGCGCCAGCAGCTTGGATGGGGGACAGTACACCGGGGAGCTGTTTTTT	CASSLDGGQYTGELFF
.	TRBV30	TRBJ1-1	TRBD1	TGTGCCTGGAGTCCCGGGACAGACCCAACTGAAGCTTTCTTT	CAWSPGTDPTEAFF
.	TRBV5-1	TRBJ2-3	.	TGCGCCAGCAGCTTGGGGTCAGGGGCTCGGGATACGCAGTATTTT	CASSLGSGARDTQYF
.	TRBV9	TRBJ1-1	.	TGTGCCAGCAGCGTCAGCAGGGTCTCCACTGAAGCTTTCTTT	CASSVSRVSTEAFF
.	TRBV10-3	TRBJ1-3	.	TGTGCCACCACAGGGCTCGGTGCCGGAAACACCATATATTTT	CATTGLGAGNTIYF
.	TRBV18	TRBJ2-7	.	TGTGCCAGCTCACCTAGATCGAACCTCACCCCTACGAAGCAGTACTTC	CASSPRSNLTPTKQYF
.	TRBV2	TRBJ1-5	.	TGTGCCAGCAGTGCCCGGGAGGGGGGAAGCAATCAGCCCCAGCATTTT	CASSAREGGSNQPQHF
once	TRBV30	TRBJ2-5	TRBD1	TGTGCCTGGGGCAGGGGGCTGCTAGAGACCCAGTACTTC	CAWGRGLLETQYF
.	TRBV5-1	TRBJ1-1	.	TGCGCCAGCAGCTTGGGGTCTTGGGCGGGCACTGAAGCTTTCTTT	CASSLGSWAGTEAFF
.	TRBV27	TRBJ2-7	.	TGTGCCAGCAGTACAAAATCCGACTACGAGCAGTACTTC	CASSTKSDYEQYF
.	TRBV29-1	TRBJ2-1	TRBD1	TGCAGCGTTGAAGGTCCGGGACAGGGATACAATGAGCAGTTCTTC	CSVEGPGQGYNEQFF
.	TRBV7-8	TRBJ1-1	TRBD1	TGTGCCAGCAGCCCAGACAGGGGGCGGGCTGAAGCTTTCTTT	CASSPDRGRAEAFF
few	TRBV6-1	TRBJ1-2	TRBD1	TGTGCCAGCAGTGACGCAGGGGGTTCTAACTATGGCTACACCTTC	CASSDAGGSNYGYTF
few	TRBV6-5	TRBJ1-3	.	TGTGCCAGCAGTTACTCAGGGCAGGGCAGAAACACCATATATTTT	CASSYSGQGRNTIYF
.	TRBV18	TRBJ1-1	.	TGTGCCAGCTCACCTCGGATGTACAGCGGGGACACTGAAGCTTTCTTT	CASSPRMYSGDTEAFF
few	TRBV7-3	TRBJ2-1	.	TGTGCCAGCAGCTTACGACAGGCCTTTGATGAGCAGTTCTTC	CASSLRQAFDEQFF
.	TRBV11-3	TRBJ2-5	.	TGTGCCAGCAGCTTAGAACCTAACCGACAGACGGAAGAGACCCAGTACTTC	CASSLEPNRQTEETQYF
once	TRBV5-1	TRBJ1-3	.	TGCGCCAGCAGCTTACCCACAGGACGTTCTGGAAACACCATATATTTT	CASSLPTGRSGNTIYF
.	TRBV19	TRBJ2-3	.	TGTGCCAGTAGTATTTGGGGGGACCAGGCTGATACGCAGTATTTT	CASSIWGDQADTQYF
.	TRBV4-1	TRBJ2-2	TRBD1	TGCGCCAGCAGCCAAGGGGACAGGGACACCGGGGAGCTGTTTTTT	CASSQGDRDTGELFF
once	TRBV7-2	TRBJ2-3	.	TGTGCCAGCAGCTTAACTTGGGGCGGGGCGGGGGCCACAGATACGCAGTATTTT	CASSLTWGGAGATDTQYF
once	TRBV6-5	TRBJ2-7	.	TGTGCCAGCAGTTACCGTAGCAGCGGCTACGAGCAGTACTTC	CASSYRSSGYEQYF
.	TRBV12-5	TRBJ1-1	.	TGTGCTCAGCGTAGGCCTGACGACACTGAAGCTTTCTTT	CAQRRPDDTEAFF
.	TRBV6-5	TRBJ2-7	.	TGTGCCAGCAGTTATGGACAGCCCCTAACGGGCGAGCAGTACTTC	CASSYGQPLTGEQYF
.	TRBV5-6	TRBJ2-6	.	TGTGCCAGCAGCTTACGCAGGACTGAGCTTAGGGGGGCCAACGTCCTGACTTTC	CASSLRRTELRGANVLTF
once	TRBV5-4	TRBJ1-4	.	TGTGCCAGCAGCTCGTACAGGCTTAATGAAAAACTGTTTTTT	CASSSYRLNEKLFF
.	TRBV11-2	TRBJ2-5	TRBD2	TGTGCCAGCAGCTTAGATGGGGCGGGGGAAGAGACCCAGTACTTC	CASSLDGAGEETQYF
.	TRBV7-2	TRBJ1-2	TRBD1	TGTGCCAGCAGCTTAGGACCAGACAGGGCCGTGGGGGGCTACACCTTC	CASSLGPDRAVGGYTF